The TCR beta chain under discussion was sequenced for a study of immune evolution from preneoplasia to lung adenocarcinoma. At the level of the study: HLA loss of heterozygosity: around 6.5% AIS, about 14% MIA, about 30% ADC, none AAH. Overall study findings and caveats: Clonality was highest in normal lung, lower in later-stage lesions apparently.

Sequenced by immunoSEQ multiplex PCR; TCRdb stores in-frame clones only, minus some. This repertoire shows 9,300 or so clones, 80% to 85% found once; its top ten account for around 8.3%. In germline, CDR1 is SNHLY, CDR2 FYNNEI. This CDR3 is 12 amino acids long. With 2 bases removed from V and 5 bases from J, the gap between germline ends came to 6 bases. Resections took place in Japan or China from the mid-2010s to the late 2010s. Nucleic acids came from premalignant or tumor cells enriched by macro-dissection. Concerning this clone: Its cognate antigen is unknown.

V is TRBV2 and J is TRBJ2-5, with D uncertain. The clonotype was recovered from a donor at least 70 years old with lung adenocarcinoma. The material sequenced was FFPE minimally invasive lung adenocarcinoma tissue. CDR3 region: CASSEMEETQYF. CDR3 coding DNA: TGTGCCAGCAGTGAAATGGAGGAGACCCAGTACTTC.